What follows is one T cell receptor beta chain and its context. The CDR3 runs 12 residues. Trimming stripped 6 bases from V and 5 bases from J, with 9 bases between. Per germline, CDR1 MNHEY and CDR2 SMNVEV (reference sequence). The data derive from a study of blood T cell repertoires in COVID-19. The repertoire was sequenced with immunoSEQ multiplex PCR; TCRdb's copy has only in-frame clones and lacks some. The table has about 250,000 clones, 82% seen once. This receptor was obtained from a woman at least 80 years old with active or convalescent COVID-19. The sequencing sample was made of peripheral blood. The chain joins TRBV27 to TRBJ2-3; weak D call: TRBD2 (6 bases). The CDR3 DNA sequence: TGTGCCAGCAGAGCCGGGGGAGATACGCAGTATTTT. Protein product: CASRAGGDTQYF.